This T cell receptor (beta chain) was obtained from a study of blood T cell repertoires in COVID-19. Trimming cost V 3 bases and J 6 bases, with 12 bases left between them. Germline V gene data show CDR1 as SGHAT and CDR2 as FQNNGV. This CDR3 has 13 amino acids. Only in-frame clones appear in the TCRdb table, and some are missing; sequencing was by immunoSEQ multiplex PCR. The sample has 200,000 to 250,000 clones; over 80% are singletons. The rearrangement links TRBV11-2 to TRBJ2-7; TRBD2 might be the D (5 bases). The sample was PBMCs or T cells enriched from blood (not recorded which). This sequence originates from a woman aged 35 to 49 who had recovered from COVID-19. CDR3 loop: CASSFTEGSEQYF. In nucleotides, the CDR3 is TGTGCCAGCAGCTTCACCGAGGGAAGCGAGCAGTACTTC.